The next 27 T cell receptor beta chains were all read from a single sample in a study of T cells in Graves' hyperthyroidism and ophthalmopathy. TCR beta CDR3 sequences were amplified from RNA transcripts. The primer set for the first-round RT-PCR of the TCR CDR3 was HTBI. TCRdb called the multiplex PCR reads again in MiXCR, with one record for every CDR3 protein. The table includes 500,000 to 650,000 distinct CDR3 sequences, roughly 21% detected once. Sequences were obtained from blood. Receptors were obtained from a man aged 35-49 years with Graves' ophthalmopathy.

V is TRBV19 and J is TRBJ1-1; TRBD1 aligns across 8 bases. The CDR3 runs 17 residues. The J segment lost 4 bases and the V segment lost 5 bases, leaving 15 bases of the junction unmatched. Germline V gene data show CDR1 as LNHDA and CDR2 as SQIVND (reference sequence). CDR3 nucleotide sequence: TGTGCCAGTAGTCCCACATCGGGGGACAGGAGTCGCACTGAAGCTTTCTTT. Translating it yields CASSPTSGDRSRTEAFF.

The CDR3 spells CASSYPRGWVGDEQFF. The CDR3 DNA reads as TGTGCCAGCAGTTACCCCCGGGGATGGGTCGGCGATGAGCAGTTCTTC. This chain connects TRBV28 to TRBJ2-1; D might be TRBD2 (5 bases). V lost 4 bases and J 8 bases, leaving 21 bases between the germline ends. The CDR3 covers 16 residues. Germline V gives CDR1 MDHEN, CDR2 SYDVKM. Supplemented by reference TRBV28 and TRBJ2-1, the full variable domain reads DVKVTQSSRYLVKRTGEKVFLECVQDMDHENMFWYRQDPGLGLRLIYFSYDVKMKEKGDIPEGYSVSREKKERFSLILESASTNQTSMYLCASSYPRGWVGDEQFFGPGTRLTVL.

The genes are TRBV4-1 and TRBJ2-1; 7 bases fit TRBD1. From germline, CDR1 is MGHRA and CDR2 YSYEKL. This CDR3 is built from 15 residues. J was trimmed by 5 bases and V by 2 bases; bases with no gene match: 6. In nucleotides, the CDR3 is TGCGCCAGCAGCCAACCGGGACAGTTTAACAATGAGCAGTTCTTC. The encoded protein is CASSQPGQFNNEQFF.

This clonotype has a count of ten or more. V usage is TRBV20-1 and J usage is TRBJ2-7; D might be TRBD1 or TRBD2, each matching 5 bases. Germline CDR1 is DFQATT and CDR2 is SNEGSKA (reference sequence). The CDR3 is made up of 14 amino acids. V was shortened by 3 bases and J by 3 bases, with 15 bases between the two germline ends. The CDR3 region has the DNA TGCAGTGCTAGGGACGGGGCTCGAGGCTACGAGCAGTACTTC. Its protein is CSARDGARGYEQYF.

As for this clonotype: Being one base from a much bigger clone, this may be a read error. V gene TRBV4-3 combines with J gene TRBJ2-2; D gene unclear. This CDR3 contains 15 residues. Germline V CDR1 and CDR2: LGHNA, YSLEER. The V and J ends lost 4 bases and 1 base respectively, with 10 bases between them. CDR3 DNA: TGCGCCAGCAGCCCGTGGGCAGGGAACACCGGGGAGCTGTTTTTT. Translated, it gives CASSPWAGNTGELFF.

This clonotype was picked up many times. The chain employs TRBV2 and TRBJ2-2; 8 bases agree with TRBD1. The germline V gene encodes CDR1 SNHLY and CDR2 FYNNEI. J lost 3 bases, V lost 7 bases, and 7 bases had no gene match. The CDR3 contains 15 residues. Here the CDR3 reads CASKAGTGYTGELFF. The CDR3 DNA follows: TGTGCCAGCAAAGCCGGGACAGGTTACACCGGGGAGCTGTTTTTT.

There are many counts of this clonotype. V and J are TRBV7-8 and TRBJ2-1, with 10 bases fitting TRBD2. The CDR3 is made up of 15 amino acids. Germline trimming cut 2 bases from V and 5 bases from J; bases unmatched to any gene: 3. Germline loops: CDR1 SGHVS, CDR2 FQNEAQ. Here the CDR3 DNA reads TGTGCCAGCAGCTTAACCGGGACTAGCGACAATGAGCAGTTCTTC. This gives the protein CASSLTGTSDNEQFF.

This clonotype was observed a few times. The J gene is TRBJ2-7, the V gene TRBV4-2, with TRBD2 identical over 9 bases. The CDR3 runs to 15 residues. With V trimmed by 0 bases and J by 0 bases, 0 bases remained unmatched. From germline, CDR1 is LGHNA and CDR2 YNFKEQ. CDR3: CASSQEREGSYEQYF. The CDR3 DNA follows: TGTGCCAGCAGCCAAGAGCGGGAGGGCTCCTACGAGCAGTACTTC.

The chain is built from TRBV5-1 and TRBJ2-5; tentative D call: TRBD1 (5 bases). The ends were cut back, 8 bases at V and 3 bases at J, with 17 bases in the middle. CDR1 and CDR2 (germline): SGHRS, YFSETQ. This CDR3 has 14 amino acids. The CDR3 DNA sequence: TGCGCCAGTTACCCAGGGTTGTCGAAAGAGACCCAGTACTTC. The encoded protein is CASYPGLSKETQYF.

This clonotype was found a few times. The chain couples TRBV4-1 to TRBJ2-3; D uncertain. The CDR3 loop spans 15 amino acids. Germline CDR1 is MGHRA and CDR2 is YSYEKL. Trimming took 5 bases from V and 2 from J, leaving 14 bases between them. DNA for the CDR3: TGCGCCAGCAGCTTGGGGTTTGAAAACACAGATACGCAGTATTTT. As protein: CASSLGFENTDTQYF.

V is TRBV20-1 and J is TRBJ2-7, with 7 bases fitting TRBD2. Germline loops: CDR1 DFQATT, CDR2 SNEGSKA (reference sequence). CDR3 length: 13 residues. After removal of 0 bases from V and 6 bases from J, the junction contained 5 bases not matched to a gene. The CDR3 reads CSARERERGEQYF. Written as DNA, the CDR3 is TGCAGTGCTAGAGAAAGGGAGCGGGGCGAGCAGTACTTC.

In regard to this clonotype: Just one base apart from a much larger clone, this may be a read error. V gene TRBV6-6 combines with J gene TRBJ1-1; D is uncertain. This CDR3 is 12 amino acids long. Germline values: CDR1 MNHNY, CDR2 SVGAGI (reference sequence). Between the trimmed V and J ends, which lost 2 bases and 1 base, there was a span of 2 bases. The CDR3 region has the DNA TGTGCCAGCAGTTACCAGAACACTGAAGCTTTCTTT. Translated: CASSYQNTEAFF.

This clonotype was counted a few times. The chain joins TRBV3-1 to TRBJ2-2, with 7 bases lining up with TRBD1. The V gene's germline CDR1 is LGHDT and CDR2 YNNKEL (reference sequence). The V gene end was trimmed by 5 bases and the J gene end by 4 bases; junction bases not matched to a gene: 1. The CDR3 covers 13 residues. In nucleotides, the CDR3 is TGTGCCAGCAGCGACAGGGCCACCGGGGAGCTGTTTTTT. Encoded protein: CASSDRATGELFF.

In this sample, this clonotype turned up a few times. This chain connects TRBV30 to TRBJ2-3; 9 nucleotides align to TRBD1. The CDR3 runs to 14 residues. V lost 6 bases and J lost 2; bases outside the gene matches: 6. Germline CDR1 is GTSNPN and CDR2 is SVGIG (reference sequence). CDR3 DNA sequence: TGTGCCTGTGACCGGGACAGGGACACAGATACGCAGTATTTT. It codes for CACDRDRDTDTQYF.

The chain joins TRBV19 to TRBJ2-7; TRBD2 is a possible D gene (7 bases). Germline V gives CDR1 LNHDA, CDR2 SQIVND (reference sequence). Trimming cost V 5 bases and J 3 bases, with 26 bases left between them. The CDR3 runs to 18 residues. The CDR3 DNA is TGTGCCAGTAGTTCCCGGGACACAGGGAGGGTCCGTTACTACGAGCAGTACTTC. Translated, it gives CASSSRDTGRVRYYEQYF.

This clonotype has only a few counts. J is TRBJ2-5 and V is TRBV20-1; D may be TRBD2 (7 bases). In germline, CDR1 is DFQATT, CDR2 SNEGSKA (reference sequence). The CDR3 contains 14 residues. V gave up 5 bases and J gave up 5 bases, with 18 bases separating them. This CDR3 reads CSASMLGGLETQYF. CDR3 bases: TGCAGTGCTTCAATGCTGGGGGGGCTGGAGACCCAGTACTTC.

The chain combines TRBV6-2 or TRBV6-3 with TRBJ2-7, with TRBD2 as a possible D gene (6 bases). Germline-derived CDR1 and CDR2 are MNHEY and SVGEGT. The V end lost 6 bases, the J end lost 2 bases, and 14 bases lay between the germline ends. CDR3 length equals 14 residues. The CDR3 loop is CASRDGGLAYEQYF. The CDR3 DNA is TGTGCCAGCAGAGACGGGGGACTCGCCTACGAGCAGTACTTC.

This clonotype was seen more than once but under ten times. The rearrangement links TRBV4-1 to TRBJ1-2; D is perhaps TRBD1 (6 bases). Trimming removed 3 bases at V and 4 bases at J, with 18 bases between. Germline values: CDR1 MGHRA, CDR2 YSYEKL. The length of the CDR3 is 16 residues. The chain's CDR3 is CASSQPSTGASYGYTF. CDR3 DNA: TGCGCCAGCAGCCAGCCATCGACAGGAGCGAGCTATGGCTACACCTTC.

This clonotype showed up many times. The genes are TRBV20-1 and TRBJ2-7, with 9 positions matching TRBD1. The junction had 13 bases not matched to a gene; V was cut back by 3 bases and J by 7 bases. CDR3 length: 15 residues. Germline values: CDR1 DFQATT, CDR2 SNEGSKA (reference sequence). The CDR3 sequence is CSASTGGAPVGEQYF. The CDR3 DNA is TGCAGTGCTAGTACAGGGGGCGCGCCGGTGGGTGAGCAGTACTTC.

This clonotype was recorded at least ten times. The CDR3: CASSLHMDTQYF. CDR3 in DNA: TGCGCCAGCAGCTTGCATATGGATACGCAGTATTTT. The V call is TRBV5-1, the J call TRBJ2-3, with D unresolved. V was cut by 1 base and J by 6 bases, with 6 bases left in between. Germline-derived CDR1 and CDR2 are SGHRS and YFSETQ. CDR3 length equals 12 residues.

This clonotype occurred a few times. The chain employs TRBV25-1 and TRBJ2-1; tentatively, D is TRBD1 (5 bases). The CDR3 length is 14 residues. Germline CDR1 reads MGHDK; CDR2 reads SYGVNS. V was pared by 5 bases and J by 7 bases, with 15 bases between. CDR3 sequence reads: CASSWSGLGNEQFF. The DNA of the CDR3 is TGTGCCAGCAGTTGGTCAGGGCTAGGGAATGAGCAGTTCTTC.

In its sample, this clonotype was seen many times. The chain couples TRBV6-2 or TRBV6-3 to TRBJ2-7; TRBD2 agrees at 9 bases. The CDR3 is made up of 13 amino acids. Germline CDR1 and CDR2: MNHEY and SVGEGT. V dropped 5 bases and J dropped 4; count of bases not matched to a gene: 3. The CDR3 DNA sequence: TGTGCCAGCAGTCCAACTAGCGGGTACGAGCAGTACTTC. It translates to CASSPTSGYEQYF.

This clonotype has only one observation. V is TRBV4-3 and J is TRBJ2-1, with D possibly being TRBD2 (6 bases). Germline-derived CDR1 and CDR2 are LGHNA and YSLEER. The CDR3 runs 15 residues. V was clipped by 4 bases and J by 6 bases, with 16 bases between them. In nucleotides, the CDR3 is TGCGCCAGCAGCCTCTCCCCGGGAGTAGGCAATGAGCAGTTCTTC. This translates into CASSLSPGVGNEQFF.

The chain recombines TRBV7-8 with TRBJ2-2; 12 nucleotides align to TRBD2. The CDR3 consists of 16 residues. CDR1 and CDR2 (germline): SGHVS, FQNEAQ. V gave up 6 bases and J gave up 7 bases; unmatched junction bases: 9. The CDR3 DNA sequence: TGTGCCAGCAGTCTATGGACTAGCGGGAAGGGCGGGGAGCTGTTTTTT. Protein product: CASSLWTSGKGGELFF.

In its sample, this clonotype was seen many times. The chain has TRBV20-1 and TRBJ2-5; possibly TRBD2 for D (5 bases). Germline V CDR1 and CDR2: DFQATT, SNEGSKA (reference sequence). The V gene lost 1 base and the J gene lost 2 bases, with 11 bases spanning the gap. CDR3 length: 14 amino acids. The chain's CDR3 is CSARALRDQETQYF. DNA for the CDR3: TGCAGTGCTAGAGCCCTTCGGGATCAAGAGACCCAGTACTTC.

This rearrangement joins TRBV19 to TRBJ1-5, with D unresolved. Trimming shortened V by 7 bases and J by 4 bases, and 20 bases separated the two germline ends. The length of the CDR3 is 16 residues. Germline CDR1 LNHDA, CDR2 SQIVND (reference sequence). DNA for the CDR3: TGTGCCAGTAATGCAGGCAGTGACTATGGTAATCAGCCCCAGCATTTT. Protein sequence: CASNAGSDYGNQPQHF.

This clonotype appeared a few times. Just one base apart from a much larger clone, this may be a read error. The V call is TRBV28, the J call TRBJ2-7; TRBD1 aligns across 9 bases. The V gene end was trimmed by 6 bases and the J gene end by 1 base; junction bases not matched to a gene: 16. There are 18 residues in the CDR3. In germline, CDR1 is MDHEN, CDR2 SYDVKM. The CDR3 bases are TGTGCCAGCAGCACACTAAGAACAGGGGGCGAGGGTTCCTACGAGCAGTACTTC. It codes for CASSTLRTGGEGSYEQYF.